The present entry profiles one TCR beta chain with its context. This CDR3 spans 15 amino acids. Trimming removed 4 bases at V and 7 bases at J, with 20 bases between. The germline V gene encodes CDR1 SGHNT and CDR2 YYREEE (reference sequence). The data were obtained in a study of blood T cell repertoires in COVID-19. Looking at the study overall: Samples came from the United States, Italy and Spain, spanning acute and convalescent COVID-19.

Per the original data handling: Estimated nucleated cell counts came from reference gene primer amplification. The protocol was immunoSEQ multiplex PCR, while the TCRdb copy is restricted to in-frame clones and leaves out a portion. The D gene and trimming were derived from the DNA, and the V and J assignments and clone size from that table. Of roughly 200,000 clones in the sample, roughly 90% were seen once. Seattle participants joined during active infection and were tracked over time. The V call is TRBV5-4, the J call TRBJ2-5, with D possibly matching TRBD2 (7 bases). The sample taken for sequencing was peripheral blood. This sequence was found in a man aged 45-65 years with COVID-19, enrolled during active disease. CDR3 nucleotide sequence: TGTGCCAGCAGCGGGGGGGGACAATCAAGTACGACCCAGTACTTC. Its protein product is CASSGGGQSSTTQYF.